This TCR beta chain was captured by sequencing in a study of regulatory T cells in long-lasting Graves disease. This clonotype was detected many times. The target antigen is unknown. The authors built TCR beta libraries using iRepertoire HTBI primers and Arm-PCR of CDR3 regions. In the original analysis: The samples included roughly 61 TRBV and over eleven TRBJ segments. TCRdb itself ran the multiplex PCR reads through MiXCR, one entry per CDR3 protein. The V and J calls reflect TCRdb's pipeline rather than the authors' work. The table records approximately 560,000 distinct CDR3 sequences, roughly 16% of them present only once. Study-level points and caveats: Public clonotype sharing was higher in persistent than newly diagnosed patients. The work looked only at peripheral blood and did not look at thyroid tissue.

Time point given: newly diagnosed GD, antithyroid drugs for less than 3 months. The authors made the TCR library using RNA they extracted from PBMCs. The data were also submitted as part of a second study, on T cells in Graves' hyperthyroidism and ophthalmopathy. That paper notes: In the first-round RT-PCR of the TCR CDR3, the HTBI primer set was used.

This clonotype originated in a man younger than 35 with Graves disease. The sample in question was peripheral blood mononuclear cells (PBMCs), obtained at new diagnosis, from a patient treated with antithyroid drugs.

This CDR3 reads CASSHTGLAKVPGPETQYF. The CDR3 region has the DNA TGTGCCAGCAGCCATACGGGACTAGCGAAGGTCCCGGGCCCAGAGACCCAGTACTTC. The V and J genes are TRBV3-1 and TRBJ2-5; 10 bases map to TRBD2. Losses at the gene ends were 3 bases for V and 4 bases for J; bases not matched to a gene: 17. Germline V gene lookup returns CDR1 LGHDT and CDR2 YNNKEL (reference sequence). This CDR3 spans 19 amino acids.